One and the same sample provided the 13 T cell receptor beta chains below, sequenced in a study of post-analysis software for immune sequencing data. Broader study findings: TRBV5-6, TRBV5-1 and TRBV20-1 were among several TRBV segments more frequent in patients than controls.

These receptors' targets are unknown. The TCR beta cDNA libraries contained unique molecular identifiers. From the PCR reads, TCRdb called clonotypes with MiXCR, one entry per CDR3 protein. This table holds hundreds of thousands of distinct CDR3 sequences, about 27% found once. Material for sequencing was blood. Receptors originate from a girl aged 10 to 17 with multiple sclerosis.

This clonotype was recorded a few times. V usage is TRBV2 and J usage is TRBJ2-1; D gene uncertain. The DNA end lines up better with TRBJ2-7; the J call may be wrong. CDR1 is SNHLY, CDR2 FYNNEI, per germline. The CDR3 length is 13 residues. CDR3 nucleotide sequence: TGTGCCTTTAAGGGTCGTGGGGTGTACGAGCAGTACTTC. It encodes CAFKGRGVYEQYF.

The rearrangement uses TRBV4-1 and TRBJ2-5, with D perhaps TRBD1 or TRBD2 (5 bases each). Trimming removed 4 bases at V and 4 bases at J, with 16 bases between. The germline V gene encodes CDR1 MGHRA and CDR2 YSYEKL. CDR3 size: 15 residues. CDR3 bases: TGCGCCAGCAGCCTAACCCGGGACCGGCGAGAGACCCAGTACTTC. Protein product: CASSLTRDRRETQYF.

In its sample, this clonotype was seen a few times. The rearrangement links TRBV15 to TRBJ2-7, with 10 bases that match TRBD1. Germline V lookup: CDR1 LNHNV, CDR2 YYDKDF (reference sequence). J lost 4 bases, V lost 1 base, and 1 base had no gene match. There are 14 residues in the CDR3. The CDR3, as DNA: TGTGCCACCAGCAGAGGGACAGGGGGTTACGAGCAGTACTTC. Translation gives CATSRGTGGYEQYF.

V is TRBV6-6 and J is TRBJ1-1; D might be TRBD1 (6 bases). From germline, CDR1 is MNHNY and CDR2 SVGAGI (reference sequence). The V and J ends lost 6 bases and 8 bases respectively, with 16 bases between them. CDR3 length: 13 amino acids. The chain's CDR3 is CASRQGTQIEAFF. The CDR3 DNA reads as TGTGCCAGCAGGCAAGGGACACAGATCGAAGCTTTCTTT.

This clonotype was observed a handful of times. The rearrangement joins TRBV18 to TRBJ2-1, with 7 positions matching TRBD2. The junction had 7 bases not matched to a gene; V was cut back by 3 bases and J by 2 bases. Germline loops: CDR1 KGHSH, CDR2 LQKENI. This CDR3 spans 16 amino acids. CDR3 nucleotides: TGTGCCAGCTCACCGGCCAGGGAGGGTACCTACAATGAGCAGTTCTTC. This gives the protein CASSPAREGTYNEQFF.

Note on this clonotype: A much larger clone is a single base away; this may be a read error. The chain combines TRBV12-3 or TRBV12-4 with TRBJ1-2; weak D call: TRBD1 (6 bases). The length of the CDR3 is 12 residues. With 8 bases removed from V and 4 bases from J, the gap between germline ends came to 11 bases. CDR3 amino acids: CASGGGAYGYTF. CDR3 nucleotide sequence: TGTGCCAGCGGTGGGGGGGCCTATGGCTACACCTTC.

The chain uses TRBV6-4 and TRBJ1-5; D unresolved. Germline loops: CDR1 MRHNA, CDR2 SNTAGT. This CDR3 spans 15 amino acids. V was cut by 4 bases and J by 0 bases, with 10 bases left in between. The DNA of the CDR3 is TGTGCCAGCAGTGCCATGGGCGGTAGCAATCAGCCCCAGCATTTT. As protein: CASSAMGGSNQPQHF.

The genes are TRBV20-1 and TRBJ1-2, with D perhaps matching TRBD1 (5 bases). Trimming stripped 1 base from V and 8 bases from J, with 32 bases between. The CDR3 spans 19 residues. Germline-derived CDR1 and CDR2 are DFQATT and SNEGSKA (reference sequence). CDR3: CSARVLDSRRHTLSSGYTF. In nucleotides, the CDR3 is TGCAGTGCTAGAGTTCTCGACAGTCGCCGACACACCCTAAGCTCAGGCTACACCTTC.

The chain employs TRBV13 and TRBJ2-2, with a weak D call TRBD1 (6 bases). There are 16 residues in the CDR3. Looked up from germline, CDR1 is PRHDT and CDR2 is FYEKMQ (reference sequence). Trimming removed 8 bases at V and 7 bases at J, with 23 bases between. CDR3 nucleotides: TGTGCCAGCCGTGTCCCCCGGGACACCGGCGGCGGGGAGCTGTTTTTT. Its translation is CASRVPRDTGGGELFF.

The chain uses TRBV7-2 and TRBJ2-1; D remains unclear. Germline CDR1 reads SGHTA; CDR2 reads FQGNSA. The CDR3 spans 14 residues. V shed 5 bases and J shed 5 bases, with 13 bases lying between them. CDR3: CASSRMPGDNEQFF. The CDR3 DNA reads as TGTGCCAGCAGCCGTATGCCGGGTGACAATGAGCAGTTCTTC.

This clonotype was detected only a few times. The CDR3 DNA reads TGCAGCGCCGGAAGCATGAACACTGAAGCTTTCTTT. This gives the protein CSAGSMNTEAFF. This chain uses TRBV29-1 with TRBJ1-1; D remains unclear. The V end was cut by 7 bases, the J end by 0 bases, with 9 bases between. CDR1 and CDR2 from the germline V gene are SQVTM and ANQGSEA. CDR3 size: 12 residues.

A word on this clonotype: This likely came from a read error, as a far larger clone is one base away. The chain links TRBV6-5 to TRBJ2-5; D is possibly TRBD2 (6 bases). The CDR3 sequence is 12 residues long. Trimming cost V 0 bases and J 7 bases, with 6 bases left between them. Germline values: CDR1 MNHEY, CDR2 SVGAGI. The CDR3 loop is CASSYSGGTQYF. The CDR3 DNA follows: TGTGCCAGCAGTTACTCGGGAGGGACCCAGTACTTC.

This chain uses TRBV7-9 with TRBJ2-7; D not certain. The ends were cut back, 5 bases at V and 12 bases at J, with 17 bases in the middle. Germline CDR1 is SEHNR and CDR2 is FQNEAQ (reference sequence). The length of the CDR3 is 12 residues. CDR3 protein: CASSPNSKTRYF. The CDR3 nucleotides are TGTGCCAGCAGCCCCAACTCAAAGACCCGGTACTTC. Based on the CDR3 plus reference TRBV7-9 and TRBJ2-7, the full variable domain is DTGVSQNPRHKITKRGQNVTFRCDPISEHNRLYWYRQTLGQGPEFLTYFQNEAQLEKSRLLSDRFSAERPKGSFSTLEIQRTEQGDSAMYLCASSPNSKTRYFGPGTRLTVT.